Listed here are 27 T cell receptor beta chains from one sample, sequenced in a study of cytomegalovirus exposure and HLA in healthy donors. Primers: 60 Vbeta forward and 13 Jbeta reverse. Measured with immunoSEQ multiplex PCR; TCRdb has only the in-frame clones, and not every one. The sample has some 56,000 clones, and its top ten clones hold 10% to 15%. Sequenced sample: PBMCs. These TCRs come from a woman under 40 in good health and CMV-seropositive.

The rearrangement joins TRBV6-6 to TRBJ2-7, with D possibly matching TRBD2 (6 bases). The CDR3 totals 13 residues. CDR1 is MNHNY and CDR2 is SVGAGI in the germline V gene (reference sequence). V lost 7 bases, J lost 3 bases, and 13 bases lay in between. CDR3: CASTAWRGYEQYF. CDR3 in DNA: TGTGCCAGCACCGCGTGGCGGGGCTACGAGCAGTACTTC.

The gene calls are TRBV5-8 and TRBJ2-5; TRBD2 matches 11 bases. The junction had 15 bases not matched to a gene; V was cut back by 3 bases and J by 5 bases. From germline, CDR1 is SGHTS and CDR2 YDEGEE. This CDR3 spans 18 amino acids. The CDR3 sequence is CASSWGFRLAGIAETQYF. The CDR3 DNA is TGTGCCAGCAGCTGGGGGTTTAGACTAGCGGGGATCGCTGAGACCCAGTACTTC.

This chain joins TRBV30 and TRBJ1-1; D may be TRBD1 (5 bases). The V gene lost 4 bases and the J gene lost 8 bases, with 17 bases spanning the gap. This CDR3 comprises 13 residues. Germline-derived CDR1 and CDR2 are GTSNPN and SVGIG (reference sequence). The CDR3 loop is CAWTPGPFSEAFF. In DNA form, the CDR3 reads TGTGCCTGGACCCCAGGGCCTTTTAGCGAAGCTTTCTTT.

The chain recombines TRBV6-5 with TRBJ2-2; D perhaps matches TRBD1 (7 bases). The CDR3 length is 14 residues. Per the germline V gene, CDR1 is MNHEY and CDR2 is SVGAGI. V lost 6 bases to trimming and J lost 4 bases, with 12 bases between them. In nucleotides, the CDR3 is TGTGCCAGCAGCTACAGGGGAGGCACCGGGGAGCTGTTTTTT. It translates to CASSYRGGTGELFF.

The chain carries TRBV18 and TRBJ2-1; 7 positions match TRBD1. V lost 4 bases and J lost 6; bases outside the gene matches: 15. The CDR3 sequence is 17 residues long. Germline CDR1 and CDR2: KGHSH and LQKENI. The CDR3 is CASSQRRDRVILNEQFF. The CDR3 DNA is TGTGCCAGCTCACAGAGGAGAGACAGGGTAATACTCAATGAGCAGTTCTTC.

The J gene is TRBJ2-1, the V gene TRBV10-3, with TRBD1 matching over 8 bases. V shed 2 bases and J 4 bases; nucleotides not matched to a gene: 7. The CDR3 runs to 16 residues. The germline CDR1 and CDR2 sequences are ENHRY and SYGVKD. CDR3 coding DNA: TGTGCCATCAGTGAGGGCGACAGGGGAAAATACAATGAGCAGTTCTTC. Translation gives CAISEGDRGKYNEQFF.

The V and J genes are TRBV5-1 and TRBJ2-5, with D possibly matching TRBD2 (5 bases). The germline CDR1 and CDR2 sequences are SGHRS and YFSETQ. This CDR3 has 14 residues. V was trimmed by 0 bases and J by 5 bases, leaving 11 bases between them. The DNA for the CDR3 is TGCGCCAGCAGCTTGGAGCCTAGCTACGAGACCCAGTACTTC. It is translated as CASSLEPSYETQYF.

V gene TRBV6-1 combines with J gene TRBJ1-3; D is undetermined. The CDR3 sequence is 14 residues long. Germline loops: CDR1 MNHNS, CDR2 SASEGT. V was shortened by 6 bases and J by 2 bases, with 11 bases between the two germline ends. The CDR3 is CASRKLGTGNTIYF. In DNA, the CDR3 is TGTGCCAGCAGGAAGCTAGGCACTGGAAACACCATATATTTT.

J is TRBJ2-2 and V is TRBV13; tentative D call: TRBD2 (6 bases). Per the germline V gene, CDR1 is PRHDT and CDR2 is FYEKMQ (reference sequence). Trimming cost V 5 bases and J 3 bases, with 19 bases left between them. The CDR3 is 17 residues long. The CDR3 bases are TGTGCCAGCAGCCCCACCCGGGACGGACTATACACCGGGGAGCTGTTTTTT. As protein: CASSPTRDGLYTGELFF.

The chain carries TRBV25-1 and TRBJ1-2, with D possibly matching TRBD1 (5 bases). This CDR3 contains 15 residues. Germline values: CDR1 MGHDK, CDR2 SYGVNS. V was trimmed by 0 bases and J by 7 bases, leaving 15 bases between them. Here the CDR3 DNA reads TGTGCCAGCAGTGAATATGGGGCAGGGAGGGGTGGCTACACCTTC. This sequence encodes CASSEYGAGRGGYTF.

DNA for the CDR3: TGCAGCCATTTGCGGCGGGAGGAAGGCCCAGATACGCAGTATTTT. Translating it yields CSHLRREEGPDTQYF. The chain is built from TRBV29-1 and TRBJ2-3; 8 bases fit TRBD2. The CDR3 covers 15 residues. V lost 8 bases and J lost 4; bases outside the gene matches: 14. From germline, CDR1 is SQVTM and CDR2 ANQGSEA.

The J gene is TRBJ1-2, the V gene TRBV6-1; D gene uncertain. Germline lookup yields CDR1 MNHNS and CDR2 SASEGT. The CDR3 is 12 residues long. Trimming cost V 10 bases and J 5 bases, with 14 bases left between them. CDR3 loop: CATTRGEYGYTF. CDR3 sequence (DNA): TGTGCCACAACCCGGGGTGAATATGGCTACACCTTC.

This sequence joins TRBV7-9 and TRBJ2-2; possibly TRBD1 for D (5 bases). This CDR3 has 16 amino acids. Germline V gene data show CDR1 as SEHNR and CDR2 as FQNEAQ (reference sequence). The V end lost 2 bases, the J end lost 3 bases, and 13 bases lay between the germline ends. CDR3 sequence reads: CASSLLWTKYTGELFF. The CDR3 nucleotides read TGTGCCAGCAGCTTATTGTGGACAAAGTACACCGGGGAGCTGTTTTTT.

The rearrangement uses TRBV5-6 and TRBJ1-4, with D perhaps TRBD1 (5 bases). The germline V gene encodes CDR1 SGHDT and CDR2 YYEEEE. The CDR3 runs to 18 residues. Trimming cost V 6 bases and J 0 bases, with 21 bases left between them. The CDR3 is CASTKVGPKGATNEKLFF. In DNA, the CDR3 is TGTGCCAGCACGAAGGTGGGGCCTAAAGGAGCAACTAATGAAAAACTGTTTTTT.

The J gene is TRBJ2-3, the V gene TRBV6-6; the D gene is possibly TRBD2 (6 bases). Deletions cut 6 bases from V and 1 base from J, with 14 bases between. Germline CDR1 is MNHNY and CDR2 is SVGAGI (reference sequence). This CDR3 has 15 residues. The CDR3 sequence: CASSWSRGGTDTQYF. CDR3 in DNA: TGTGCCAGCAGCTGGTCGCGGGGTGGCACAGATACGCAGTATTTT.

V and J are TRBV7-9 and TRBJ2-5; 10 nucleotides align to TRBD2. The CDR3 consists of 14 residues. Germline V gives CDR1 SEHNR, CDR2 FQNEAQ (reference sequence). J was trimmed by 3 bases and V by 5 bases; bases with no gene match: 3. The CDR3 region is CASSLGLAEETQYF. In DNA, the CDR3 is TGTGCCAGCAGCCTAGGACTAGCGGAAGAGACCCAGTACTTC. Variable domain in full (rest from reference TRBV7-9 and TRBJ2-5): DTGVSQNPRHKITKRGQNVTFRCDPISEHNRLYWYRQTLGQGPEFLTYFQNEAQLEKSRLLSDRFSAERPKGSFSTLEIQRTEQGDSAMYLCASSLGLAEETQYFGPGTRLLVL.

As concerns this clone: The germline gene is not matched at one end of the junction; a read error may be the cause. The same CDR3 can be traced to other DNA sequences in this sample. This chain joins TRBV6-5 and TRBJ1-6; tentative D call: TRBD1 (6 bases). Germline V gene sequence: CDR1 MNHEY, CDR2 SVGAGI. The length of the CDR3 is 14 residues. The CDR3 DNA reads TGTGCCAGCAGGCTTCGGACAGAGGTCTCACCCCTACACTTT. Translating gives CASRLRTEVSPLHF.

The CDR3 sequence is CASSFGQGASNQPQHF. Written as DNA, the CDR3 is TGTGCCAGCAGCTTCGGGCAGGGGGCGAGCAATCAGCCCCAGCATTTT. The chain recombines TRBV7-9 with TRBJ1-5; 8 bases agree with TRBD1. The CDR3 sequence is 16 residues long. Germline V gene lookup returns CDR1 SEHNR and CDR2 FQNEAQ (reference sequence). Trimming removed 3 bases from V and 1 base from J; junction bases left unmatched: 5. The variable domain in full, with the rest retrieved from reference TRBV7-9 and TRBJ1-5, is DTGVSQNPRHKITKRGQNVTFRCDPISEHNRLYWYRQTLGQGPEFLTYFQNEAQLEKSRLLSDRFSAERPKGSFSTLEIQRTEQGDSAMYLCASSFGQGASNQPQHFGDGTRLSIL.

V and J are TRBV7-3 and TRBJ2-5; 9 bases fit TRBD1. CDR3 length: 15 residues. Per germline, CDR1 SGHTA and CDR2 FQGTGA. J was trimmed by 5 bases and V by 5 bases; bases with no gene match: 9. The CDR3 spells CASSATGGTRETQYF. The CDR3 DNA sequence: TGTGCCAGCAGCGCAACAGGGGGCACTAGGGAGACCCAGTACTTC.

As for this clone: This CDR3 is also generated by other DNA sequences in the sample. This chain connects TRBV29-1 to TRBJ1-2; no clear D. Germline lookup yields CDR1 SQVTM and CDR2 ANQGSEA. Trimming shortened V by 4 bases and J by 4 bases, and 7 bases separated the two germline ends. The CDR3 contains 11 residues. CDR3 region: CSVVRSYGYTF. Written as DNA, the CDR3 is TGCAGCGTTGTCAGAAGCTATGGCTACACCTTC.

The chain combines TRBV13 with TRBJ2-6; D unresolved. The V gene lost 2 bases and the J gene lost 0 bases, with 11 bases spanning the gap. Germline CDR1 reads PRHDT; CDR2 reads FYEKMQ (reference sequence). The CDR3 totals 17 residues. The CDR3 sequence is CASSLWSWSSGANVLTF. In DNA form, the CDR3 reads TGTGCCAGCAGCTTATGGTCTTGGAGCTCTGGGGCCAACGTCCTGACTTTC.

The genes are TRBV7-9 and TRBJ2-7, with 8 bases that match TRBD1. Germline CDR1 reads SEHNR; CDR2 reads FQNEAQ (reference sequence). The CDR3 has 11 amino acids. J was trimmed by 3 bases and V by 8 bases; bases with no gene match: 0. CDR3 sequence reads: CASGQGYEQYF. Written as DNA, the CDR3 is TGTGCCAGCGGACAGGGCTACGAGCAGTACTTC.

About this clone itself: At one end, the junction sequence differs from germline, possibly due to a read error. The gene calls are TRBV29-1 and TRBJ2-3; D gene ambiguous. Germline-derived CDR1 and CDR2 are SQVTM and ANQGSEA. The CDR3 loop spans 10 amino acids. CDR3 sequence: CSVAIDKQYF. The CDR3, as DNA: TGCAGCGTTGCTATAGATAAGCAGTATTTT.

This CDR3 reads CASSPVGGETQYF. The CDR3 DNA reads as TGTGCCAGCAGCCCAGTGGGGGGAGAGACCCAGTACTTC. The chain employs TRBV11-2 and TRBJ2-5; a possible D gene is TRBD2 (6 bases). The CDR3 covers 13 residues. Trimming took off 5 bases at V and 4 bases at J, with 11 bases between the two ends. CDR1 and CDR2 from the germline V gene are SGHAT and FQNNGV.

CDR3 nucleotide sequence: TGTGCCTGGAGTGTATCTGTGAACACTGAAGCTTTCTTT. Residues: CAWSVSVNTEAFF. This rearrangement joins TRBV30 to TRBJ1-1; D gene ambiguous. CDR1 and CDR2 from the germline V gene are GTSNPN and SVGIG (reference sequence). This CDR3 spans 13 amino acids. V was clipped by 0 bases and J by 0 bases, with 5 bases between them.

This chain uses TRBV6-6 with TRBJ1-2; 9 bases agree with TRBD1. CDR1 and CDR2 (germline): MNHNY, SVGAGI (reference sequence). The CDR3 contains 15 residues. V gave up 5 bases and J gave up 6 bases; unmatched junction bases: 10. The CDR3 loop is CASSGGQGMGDGYTF. In DNA form, the CDR3 reads TGTGCCAGCAGTGGAGGACAGGGGATGGGGGATGGCTACACCTTC.

V is TRBV9 and J is TRBJ1-1, with 7 positions matching TRBD1. The CDR3 contains 16 residues. V lost 2 bases to trimming and J lost 1 base; unmatched junction nucleotides: 8. Per the germline V gene, CDR1 is SGDLS and CDR2 is YYNGEE. The CDR3 coding sequence is TGTGCCAGCAGCGTCTCCCCCAGGGGGGCGAACACTGAAGCTTTCTTT. Protein sequence: CASSVSPRGANTEAFF.